This T cell receptor beta chain was sequenced in a study of cytomegalovirus exposure and HLA in healthy donors. Study-level information: Out of 398 genotyped donors, roughly 80% belonged to the Caucasian-associated ancestry cluster.

Both 60 Vbeta primers and 13 Jbeta primers went into the PCR. Profiling relied on immunoSEQ multiplex PCR, and the TCRdb table lists in-frame clones only, not all of them. This sample yields around 150,000 clones, of which 77% are seen a single time; approximately 2.1% belongs to the top ten. Study results and caveats: Researchers counted around 170 TCR beta chains as cytomegalovirus-associated.

CDR3 length: 14 residues. From germline, CDR1 is LNHNV and CDR2 YYDKDF (reference sequence). V lost 5 bases to trimming and J lost 3 bases; unmatched junction nucleotides: 6. On this clone itself: Its antigen is still unknown.

This clonotype originated in a man aged 50 to 60 in good health and CMV-seropositive. The genes are TRBV15 and TRBJ2-7, with 8 bases matching TRBD1. Material for sequencing was PBMCs. CDR3: CATSLDRAHYEQYF. The CDR3 DNA sequence: TGTGCCACCAGCTTGGACAGGGCGCACTACGAGCAGTACTTC.